What follows are 11 T cell receptor beta chains derived from one specimen sequenced in a study of T cells in Graves' hyperthyroidism and ophthalmopathy. RNA transcripts served as the template for amplifying TCR beta CDR3 regions. HTBI primers were used for first-round RT-PCR of the TCR CDR3. TCRdb recomputed calls from the multiplex PCR reads with MiXCR, one row per CDR3 protein. Found here are approximately 690,000 distinct CDR3 sequences, roughly 15% of them singletons; the top ten hold around 12%. Input material: blood. The receptors come from a woman aged 45-65 years with Graves' ophthalmopathy.

This clonotype was recorded at least ten times. The chain joins TRBV14 to TRBJ2-1; 11 nucleotides agree with TRBD2. Germline values: CDR1 SGHDN, CDR2 FVKESK. J lost 1 base, V lost 4 bases, and 6 bases had no gene match. CDR3 size: 17 residues. CDR3 nucleotides: TGTGCCAGCAGCCCGACTAGCGGGATAAGGTCCTACAATGAGCAGTTCTTC. It is translated as CASSPTSGIRSYNEQFF.

This clonotype was seen a handful of times. The rearrangement uses TRBV29-1 and TRBJ2-3, with D hard to call. V dropped 6 bases and J dropped 1 base, with 17 bases sitting between them. Looked up from germline, CDR1 is SQVTM and CDR2 is ANQGSEA. This CDR3 region has 15 residues. As DNA, the CDR3 is TGCAGCGTCGTTCCGGGCCCAGTGGGCACAGATACGCAGTATTTT. Protein product: CSVVPGPVGTDTQYF.

V is TRBV28 and J is TRBJ2-1; 9 bases line up with TRBD2. The germline CDR1 and CDR2 sequences are MDHEN and SYDVKM. Germline trimming cut 1 base from V and 5 bases from J; bases unmatched to any gene: 6. This CDR3 spans 16 amino acids. CDR3 in DNA: TGTGCCAGCAGTTTATACCTAGCGGGATCTAACAATGAGCAGTTCTTC. Its translation: CASSLYLAGSNNEQFF.

This clonotype was picked up many times. This chain uses TRBV5-1 with TRBJ1-1, with no clear D. The V end lost 0 bases, the J end lost 2 bases, and 8 bases lay between the germline ends. The CDR3 covers 14 residues. CDR1 and CDR2 from the germline V gene are SGHRS and YFSETQ. The CDR3 reads CASSLVQTNTEAFF. In DNA form, the CDR3 reads TGCGCCAGCAGCTTGGTACAGACCAACACTGAAGCTTTCTTT. The variable domain in full, completed from reference TRBV5-1 and TRBJ1-1, reads KAGVTQTPRYLIKTRGQQVTLSCSPISGHRSVSWYQQTPGQGLQFLFEYFSETQRNKGNFPGRFSGRQFSNSRSEMNVSTLELGDSALYLCASSLVQTNTEAFFGQGTRLTVV.

Only a few counts were recorded for this clonotype. This chain joins TRBV12-3 or TRBV12-4 and TRBJ1-2, with 8 bases that match TRBD1. After removal of 6 bases from V and 8 bases from J, the junction contained 8 bases not matched to a gene. The CDR3 is 13 residues long. CDR3 DNA sequence: TGTGCCAGCAGGGAAAGACAGGGGTACGGCTACACCTTC. This codes for CASRERQGYGYTF.

This clonotype has ten or more counts. The CDR3: CASSGGLGVYSGANVLTF. In DNA form, the CDR3 reads TGCGCCAGCAGCGGCGGACTGGGGGTCTACTCTGGGGCCAACGTCCTGACTTTC. The V and J genes are TRBV5-1 and TRBJ2-6; D may correspond to TRBD1 or TRBD2 (5 bases each). Per germline, CDR1 SGHRS and CDR2 YFSETQ. V was trimmed by 4 bases and J by 0 bases, leaving 17 bases between them. The CDR3 covers 18 residues.

This clonotype was seen more than once but under ten times. This may arise from a read error, as a much more abundant clone is one base away. V and J are TRBV11-2 and TRBJ1-5, with D unclear. The CDR3 covers 13 residues. Looked up from germline, CDR1 is SGHAT and CDR2 is FQNNGV. CDR3 in amino acids: CVSSLLENQPQHF. The CDR3 DNA reads TGTGTCAGCAGCCTACTCGAGAATCAGCCCCAGCATTTT.

This clonotype was detected many times. The chain uses TRBV7-3 and TRBJ2-6; the match to TRBD2 covers 11 bases. The CDR3 extends over 17 amino acids. After removal of 5 bases from V and 2 bases from J, the junction contained 5 bases not matched to a gene. In germline, CDR1 is SGHTA, CDR2 FQGTGA. The CDR3 protein is CASSPGTSGAGANVLTF. Written as DNA, the CDR3 is TGTGCCAGCAGCCCTGGGACTAGCGGTGCTGGGGCCAACGTCCTGACTTTC.

This clonotype was detected ten times or more. This chain joins TRBV7-2 and TRBJ2-7, with D perhaps given as TRBD1 or TRBD2 (5 bases each). CDR1 SGHTA and CDR2 FQGNSA come from the germline V gene. Trimming removed 5 bases from V and 2 bases from J, with 16 bases in between. The CDR3 has 15 residues. The CDR3 coding sequence is TGTGCCAGCAGCGCGACCCGGGACGAAGCCTACGAGCAGTACTTC. Protein sequence: CASSATRDEAYEQYF.

Details on this clonotype: A read error may produce the germline difference seen at one junction end. The rearrangement uses TRBV2 and TRBJ2-6; 13 nucleotides agree with TRBD2. This CDR3 is 18 amino acids long. Per germline, CDR1 SNHLY and CDR2 FYNNEI. CDR3 amino acids: CARDKGLAGKNGANALTF. The CDR3 nucleotides are TGTGCCAGGGATAAGGGACTAGCGGGGAAAAACGGGGCCAACGCCCTGACTTTC.

This clonotype was observed at least ten times. V is TRBV20-1 and J is TRBJ2-3; TRBD2 matches 7 bases. The CDR3 loop spans 16 amino acids. J lost 2 bases, V lost 4 bases, and 12 bases had no gene match. The V gene's germline CDR1 is DFQATT and CDR2 SNEGSKA (reference sequence). CDR3 loop: CSANPLREPNTDTQYF. DNA for the CDR3: TGCAGTGCTAACCCTTTGCGGGAGCCTAACACAGATACGCAGTATTTT.